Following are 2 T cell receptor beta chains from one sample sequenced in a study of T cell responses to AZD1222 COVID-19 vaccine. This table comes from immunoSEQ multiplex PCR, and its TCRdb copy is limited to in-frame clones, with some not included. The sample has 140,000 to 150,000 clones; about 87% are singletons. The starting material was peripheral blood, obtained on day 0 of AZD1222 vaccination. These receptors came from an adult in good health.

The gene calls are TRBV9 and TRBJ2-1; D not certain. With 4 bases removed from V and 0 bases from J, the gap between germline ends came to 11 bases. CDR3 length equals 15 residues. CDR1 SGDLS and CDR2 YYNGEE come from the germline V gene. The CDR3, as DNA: TGTGCCAGCAGCCCGACCCTTAGCTCCTACAATGAGCAGTTCTTC. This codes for CASSPTLSSYNEQFF. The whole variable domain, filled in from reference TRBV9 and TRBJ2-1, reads DSGVTQTPKHLITATGQRVTLRCSPRSGDLSVYWYQQSLDQGLQFLIQYYNGEERAKGNILERFSAQQFPDLHSELNLSSLELGDSALYFCASSPTLSSYNEQFFGPGTRLTVL.

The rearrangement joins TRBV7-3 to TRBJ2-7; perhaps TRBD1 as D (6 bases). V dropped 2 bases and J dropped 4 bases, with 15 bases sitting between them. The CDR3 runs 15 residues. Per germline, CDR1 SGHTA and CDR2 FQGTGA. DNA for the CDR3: TGTGCCAGCAGCTTATTCTCGGGACATGAGTACGAGCAGTACTTC. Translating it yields CASSLFSGHEYEQYF.